The sequence of this TCR beta chain was determined in a study of response to subunit inactivated influenza vaccine. Points from the study as a whole: It was the authors' suggestion that each seasonal influenza vaccination recruits few new T cells.

This clonotype turned up a few times. Its antigen is not known. CDR1 is SQVTM, CDR2 ANQGSEA, per germline. The CDR3 spans 12 residues. Trimming removed 7 bases from V and 8 bases from J; junction bases left unmatched: 8. TCRdb analysed the RT-PCR reads with MiXCR anew, one entry per CDR3 protein. The sample lists roughly 710,000 distinct CDR3 sequences; 12% to 15% were seen once. The material sequenced was PBMCs from blood, taken 14 to 15 days before vaccination. This chain connects TRBV29-1 to TRBJ2-3; 8 bases match TRBD1. This TCR came from a man aged 45-60 years who received an inactivated influenza vaccine. The CDR3 loop reads CSARQGFGTQYF. The CDR3, as DNA: TGCAGCGCCAGACAGGGGTTCGGTACGCAGTATTTT.